The sequence of this T cell receptor (beta chain) was determined in a study of T cells in Graves' hyperthyroidism and ophthalmopathy. In germline, CDR1 is SGHDN, CDR2 FVKESK. V shed 1 base and J shed 7 bases, with 19 bases lying between them. The CDR3 is made up of 16 amino acids. Amplification of TCR beta CDR3 regions used RNA as the template. The TCR CDR3 was amplified in a first-round RT-PCR using the HTBI primer set. TCRdb recomputed calls from the multiplex PCR reads with MiXCR, one row per CDR3 protein. The data show 400,000 to 500,000 distinct CDR3 sequences, roughly 15% seen once. The sample taken for sequencing was blood. V gene TRBV14 combines with J gene TRBJ1-2, with D unclear. The sequence was obtained from a young woman with Graves' hyperthyroidism. CDR3 coding DNA: TGTGCCAGCAGCCAAGCCTCCGGCAGGTCGGGAGGTGGCTACACCTTC. Residues: CASSQASGRSGGGYTF.